This T cell receptor (beta chain) is drawn from a study of blood T cells in healthy people across ages. Overall study results and limits: Per-million-T-cell TCR beta diversity fell roughly linearly with age. It was held that diversity estimates obtained from one million T cells represented underestimates.

This clonotype was picked up a small number of times. Its antigen is unknown. Healthy Russian Caucasian donors spanned ages about 6 to 100 years. This CDR3 contains 13 residues. CDR1 is MDHEN and CDR2 is SYDVKM in the germline V gene. With a J-beta primer mix and a sample-barcoded 5' primer, a second PCR ran about 6 to 11 cycles. TCRdb re-derived calls from the 5' RACE reads in MiXCR, one entry per CDR3 protein. The sample holds fewer than 2,000,000 distinct CDR3 sequences; around 42% are singletons and the top ten take more than 20%. Material for sequencing was blood. This chain uses TRBV28 with TRBJ2-7, with D possibly being TRBD1 (6 bases). This receptor was identified in a human donor in good health. The CDR3 reads CASVIQGSYEQYF. In nucleotides, the CDR3 is TGTGCTAGCGTCATACAGGGTTCCTACGAGCAGTACTTC.